This is a list of T cell receptor beta chains from one sample in a study of T cells after yellow fever vaccination. TCRdb re-analysed the 5' RACE reads in MiXCR, keeping a single row per CDR3 protein. The sample has under 400,000 distinct CDR3 sequences, roughly an eighth seen once. The sequencing here drew on CD4+ T cells sorted from PBMCs, taken 15 days after the yellow fever booster vaccination. The receptor set was obtained from a man between 18 and 35 years old who received the YFV17D yellow fever vaccine. CDR3s include the opening cysteine and the closing phenylalanine or tryptophan. Fields, in order: V gene, D gene, clone size, J gene, CDR3 DNA, CDR3 protein. D genes are given only for firm matches. Clone sizes are given selectively: once, few, many, or a class where the clone is expanded.

v_gene: TRBV3-1; d_gene: .; abundance: .; j_gene: TRBJ1-1; CDR3nt: TGTGCCAGCAGCTCCGTCGGCGGGGGTAGTCTGAACACTGAAGCTTTCTTT; CDR3aa: CASSSVGGGSLNTEAFF
v_gene: TRBV9; d_gene: .; abundance: .; j_gene: TRBJ2-3; CDR3nt: TGTGCCAGCAGCGTAGCCCTATACCCGCAGTATTTT; CDR3aa: CASSVALYPQYF
v_gene: TRBV6-5; d_gene: .; abundance: many; j_gene: TRBJ1-1; CDR3nt: TGTGCCAGCAGTTACTCGGCAGGCTACACTGAAGCTTTCTTT; CDR3aa: CASSYSAGYTEAFF
v_gene: TRBV7-8; d_gene: .; abundance: .; j_gene: TRBJ1-5; CDR3nt: TGTGCCAGCAGCTTAGCGTTGGGGGGAGTTCGCAATCAGCCCCAGCATTTT; CDR3aa: CASSLALGGVRNQPQHF
v_gene: TRBV20-1; d_gene: .; abundance: .; j_gene: TRBJ1-1; CDR3nt: TGCAGTGCTATAGGGGGACAGAACACTGAAGCTTTCTTT; CDR3aa: CSAIGGQNTEAFF
v_gene: TRBV18; d_gene: TRBD2; abundance: few; j_gene: TRBJ2-3; CDR3nt: TGTGCCAGCTCACCCTCGGCACTAGCGACAGATACGCAGTATTTT; CDR3aa: CASSPSALATDTQYF
v_gene: TRBV6-5; d_gene: .; abundance: few; j_gene: TRBJ2-1; CDR3nt: TGTGCCAGCTGCCAGGGTCGGTGCCTCAATGAGCAGTTCTTC; CDR3aa: CASCQGRCLNEQFF
v_gene: TRBV28; d_gene: .; abundance: many; j_gene: TRBJ1-4; CDR3nt: TGTGCCAGCAGTTCAAGGGACGCAACTAATGAAAAACTGTTTTTT; CDR3aa: CASSSRDATNEKLFF
v_gene: TRBV20-1; d_gene: TRBD2; abundance: .; j_gene: TRBJ2-3; CDR3nt: TGCAGTGCTAGAGGGCCCACTAGCGGAAACACAGATACGCAGTATTTT; CDR3aa: CSARGPTSGNTDTQYF
v_gene: TRBV5-4; d_gene: .; abundance: .; j_gene: TRBJ1-6; CDR3nt: TGTGCCAGCAGCTTAGATAACCGGGCCATCGTTAATTCACCCCTCCACTTT; CDR3aa: CASSLDNRAIVNSPLHF
v_gene: TRBV29-1; d_gene: .; abundance: few; j_gene: TRBJ1-2; CDR3nt: TGCAGCGTTGAGGCTAACTATGGCTACACCTTC; CDR3aa: CSVEANYGYTF
v_gene: TRBV6-5; d_gene: TRBD1; abundance: few; j_gene: TRBJ1-2; CDR3nt: TGTGCCAGCAGGAGACAGGGATCTAACTATGGCTACACCTTC; CDR3aa: CASRRQGSNYGYTF
v_gene: TRBV4-1; d_gene: .; abundance: few; j_gene: TRBJ1-1; CDR3nt: TGCGCCAGCAACGGATTATACGGGGGTTCCACTGAAGCTTTCTTT; CDR3aa: CASNGLYGGSTEAFF
v_gene: TRBV12-3/TRBV12-4; d_gene: TRBD1; abundance: few; j_gene: TRBJ1-5; CDR3nt: TGTGCCAGCAGCCCAGGGACAGGTGATCGTCAGCCCCAGCATTTT; CDR3aa: CASSPGTGDRQPQHF
v_gene: TRBV11-2; d_gene: TRBD2; abundance: .; j_gene: TRBJ2-7; CDR3nt: TGTGCCAGCAGCTCTCTAGCGGGAATATACGAGCAGTACTTC; CDR3aa: CASSSLAGIYEQYF
v_gene: TRBV7-9; d_gene: TRBD2; abundance: few; j_gene: TRBJ2-2; CDR3nt: TGTGCCAGCAGCCGAGAGACTAGCCAGACGGTGTTTTTT; CDR3aa: CASSRETSQTVFF
v_gene: TRBV7-2; d_gene: TRBD2; abundance: .; j_gene: TRBJ2-3; CDR3nt: TGTGCCAGCAGCGGACTAGCGGGGGGGCAATGGGCAGATACGCAGTATTTT; CDR3aa: CASSGLAGGQWADTQYF
v_gene: TRBV5-6; d_gene: .; abundance: .; j_gene: TRBJ1-6; CDR3nt: TGTGCCAGCAGCCTCGGGACATACCCTTCACCCCTCCACTTT; CDR3aa: CASSLGTYPSPLHF
v_gene: TRBV27; d_gene: TRBD1; abundance: many; j_gene: TRBJ1-3; CDR3nt: TGTGCCAGCAGTTTATACAGGGGTTTAGGAAACACCATATATTTT; CDR3aa: CASSLYRGLGNTIYF
v_gene: TRBV18; d_gene: .; abundance: .; j_gene: TRBJ1-3; CDR3nt: TGTGCCAGCTCACCACCCGGGACAACTGGAAACACCATATATTTT; CDR3aa: CASSPPGTTGNTIYF
v_gene: TRBV10-2; d_gene: TRBD2; abundance: .; j_gene: TRBJ2-1; CDR3nt: TGCGCCAGCAGTGGGCCACTAGCGGGGGGGCCCCCTGAGCAGTTCTTC; CDR3aa: CASSGPLAGGPPEQFF
v_gene: TRBV10-3; d_gene: .; abundance: few; j_gene: TRBJ2-3; CDR3nt: TGTGCCATCAGTGATAGGGGTCTTAGCACAGATACGCAGTATTTT; CDR3aa: CAISDRGLSTDTQYF
v_gene: TRBV7-9; d_gene: .; abundance: .; j_gene: TRBJ2-1; CDR3nt: TGTGCCAGCAGCAGATGGGCCGAGCAGTTCTTC; CDR3aa: CASSRWAEQFF
v_gene: TRBV12-3/TRBV12-4; d_gene: .; abundance: few; j_gene: TRBJ2-7; CDR3nt: TGTGCCAGCAGGCGAGGGGTGGGAGTTTACGAGCAGTACTTC; CDR3aa: CASRRGVGVYEQYF
v_gene: TRBV6-5; d_gene: TRBD1; abundance: few; j_gene: TRBJ1-2; CDR3nt: TGTGCCAGCAGCCCCCGACCGGACAGGGCCAATGGCTACACCTTC; CDR3aa: CASSPRPDRANGYTF
v_gene: TRBV5-1; d_gene: .; abundance: .; j_gene: TRBJ1-2; CDR3nt: TGCGCCAGCAGCTTGGCCAACAGACTCGTCTATGGCTACACCTTC; CDR3aa: CASSLANRLVYGYTF
v_gene: TRBV6-1; d_gene: TRBD1; abundance: .; j_gene: TRBJ2-5; CDR3nt: TGTGCCAGCAGTGGACCGGACAGGGGTGGGGAGACCCAGTACTTC; CDR3aa: CASSGPDRGGETQYF
v_gene: TRBV11-3; d_gene: TRBD1; abundance: .; j_gene: TRBJ2-2; CDR3nt: TGTGCCAGCAGCTGTTTAGGGACAGCTAGATTCAACACCGGGGAGCTGTTTTTT; CDR3aa: CASSCLGTARFNTGELFF
v_gene: TRBV20-1; d_gene: .; abundance: .; j_gene: TRBJ1-1; CDR3nt: TGCAGTGCCCCACGATCCGGGGACGGCACTGAAGCTTTCTTT; CDR3aa: CSAPRSGDGTEAFF
v_gene: TRBV4-2; d_gene: TRBD2; abundance: few; j_gene: TRBJ2-5; CDR3nt: TGTGCCAGCAGAGGGGGGACTAGCGGGTACCAAGAGACCCAGTACTTC; CDR3aa: CASRGGTSGYQETQYF
v_gene: TRBV20-1; d_gene: TRBD1; abundance: few; j_gene: TRBJ2-5; CDR3nt: TGCAGTGCTAGAGATCCAGGGGGAGAGACCCAGTACTTC; CDR3aa: CSARDPGGETQYF
v_gene: TRBV24-1; d_gene: .; abundance: few; j_gene: TRBJ2-1; CDR3nt: TGTGCCACCAGTGATCCAAGGAGTGAGCAGTTCTTC; CDR3aa: CATSDPRSEQFF
v_gene: TRBV6-5; d_gene: .; abundance: .; j_gene: TRBJ2-7; CDR3nt: TGTGCCAGCAGTAAGACAGGTACCTACGAGCAGTACTTC; CDR3aa: CASSKTGTYEQYF
v_gene: TRBV7-2; d_gene: .; abundance: .; j_gene: TRBJ1-4; CDR3nt: TGTGCCAGCAGCCGACAGTACAATGAAAAACTGTTTTTT; CDR3aa: CASSRQYNEKLFF
v_gene: TRBV20-1; d_gene: .; abundance: few; j_gene: TRBJ1-1; CDR3nt: TGCAGTGCTAGCCGCGGAAAGTGGACTGAAGCTTTCTTT; CDR3aa: CSASRGKWTEAFF
v_gene: TRBV6-2/TRBV6-3; d_gene: .; abundance: .; j_gene: TRBJ2-2; CDR3nt: TGTGCCAGCAGGTTGAGTTTCACCGGGGAGCTGTTTTTT; CDR3aa: CASRLSFTGELFF
v_gene: TRBV20-1; d_gene: .; abundance: .; j_gene: TRBJ1-3; CDR3nt: TGCAGTGCTGGCCTCAACCCGGGACCTGGAAACACCATATATTTT; CDR3aa: CSAGLNPGPGNTIYF
v_gene: TRBV10-3; d_gene: .; abundance: many; j_gene: TRBJ2-7; CDR3nt: TGTGCCATCAGTGACCCGAAGGGGTACGAGCAGTACTTC; CDR3aa: CAISDPKGYEQYF
v_gene: TRBV20-1; d_gene: TRBD1; abundance: few; j_gene: TRBJ2-3; CDR3nt: TGCAGGACCGGGACAGGGGGCACAGATACGCAGTATTTT; CDR3aa: CRTGTGGTDTQYF
v_gene: TRBV29-1; d_gene: TRBD1; abundance: few; j_gene: TRBJ2-5; CDR3nt: TGCAGCGTTGGACAGGGGCGTAAAGAGACCCAGTACTTC; CDR3aa: CSVGQGRKETQYF
v_gene: TRBV4-3; d_gene: .; abundance: few; j_gene: TRBJ2-1; CDR3nt: TGCGCCAGCAGCCAAGAAATCTTAAGGTACTACAATGAGCAGTTCTTC; CDR3aa: CASSQEILRYYNEQFF
v_gene: TRBV20-1; d_gene: .; abundance: few; j_gene: TRBJ1-1; CDR3nt: TGCAGTGCTAGAGAGCAGCAGAACACTGAAGCTTTCTTT; CDR3aa: CSAREQQNTEAFF
v_gene: TRBV25-1; d_gene: .; abundance: few; j_gene: TRBJ1-1; CDR3nt: TGTGCCAGCAGTGATAACACAGGGTCTGTGGCTGAAGCTTTCTTT; CDR3aa: CASSDNTGSVAEAFF
v_gene: TRBV4-2; d_gene: TRBD2; abundance: .; j_gene: TRBJ2-3; CDR3nt: TGTGCCAGCAGCCAAGATTGGACTAGCGGAGATAATCCTGCTTTGGGTACGCAGTATTTT; CDR3aa: CASSQDWTSGDNPALGTQYF
v_gene: TRBV4-2; d_gene: .; abundance: .; j_gene: TRBJ2-7; CDR3nt: TGTGCCAGCAGCTTAGAGAGAGGATCAGGGGTTTCTTTC; CDR3aa: CASSLERGSGVSF
v_gene: TRBV18; d_gene: TRBD2; abundance: few; j_gene: TRBJ2-1; CDR3nt: TGTGCCAGCTCATCCTCCTCGGGGGGTGAGCAGTTCTTC; CDR3aa: CASSSSSGGEQFF
v_gene: TRBV18; d_gene: .; abundance: .; j_gene: TRBJ1-4; CDR3nt: TGTGCCAGCTCAACGTCCGAAAAACTGTTTTTT; CDR3aa: CASSTSEKLFF
v_gene: TRBV5-4; d_gene: .; abundance: few; j_gene: TRBJ1-1; CDR3nt: TGTGCCAGCAGCCCGGAAACAAGTAACACTGAAGCTTTCTTT; CDR3aa: CASSPETSNTEAFF
v_gene: TRBV10-3; d_gene: .; abundance: few; j_gene: TRBJ2-1; CDR3nt: TGTGCCATCAGTGAGAGGGTGGACAACTACAATGAGCAGTTCTTC; CDR3aa: CAISERVDNYNEQFF
v_gene: TRBV20-1; d_gene: .; abundance: .; j_gene: TRBJ2-1; CDR3nt: TGCAGTGCTGGTAACTCCGTTGATAACAATGAGCAGTTCTTC; CDR3aa: CSAGNSVDNNEQFF
v_gene: TRBV29-1; d_gene: .; abundance: many; j_gene: TRBJ2-5; CDR3nt: TGCAGCGTTGGTCTACAAGAGACCCAGTACTTC; CDR3aa: CSVGLQETQYF
v_gene: TRBV5-1; d_gene: .; abundance: few; j_gene: TRBJ2-3; CDR3nt: TGCGCCAGCAGCCCCGTCGGGGCCGAAGATACGCAGTATTTT; CDR3aa: CASSPVGAEDTQYF
v_gene: TRBV20-1; d_gene: .; abundance: .; j_gene: TRBJ2-5; CDR3nt: TGCAGTGCTACAGGGGAGGGTGAGACCCAGTACTTC; CDR3aa: CSATGEGETQYF
v_gene: TRBV20-1; d_gene: .; abundance: .; j_gene: TRBJ1-4; CDR3nt: TGCAGTGCTAGAGATGCCAGGGCCAATGAAAAACTGTTTTTT; CDR3aa: CSARDARANEKLFF